This T cell receptor (beta chain) emerged from a study of regulatory T cells in long-lasting Graves disease listed by TCRdb under 2021. As for the study more broadly: Antithyroid drugs had been taken for less than 3 months by newly diagnosed Graves' disease patients. Patients with persistent Graves' disease were compared with patients with newly diagnosed Graves' disease using TCR sequencing and RNA sequencing of peripheral blood. TCR sequencing covered about 13 persistent and 20 or so newly diagnosed Graves' disease patients, some 35 samples in total. The study was registered as a clinical trial and conducted in China. Overall study outcomes, separate from this receptor: The small sample size was acknowledged by the authors as a limitation that may reduce accuracy. Sequencing and analysis were restricted to the TCR beta chain. Because the primary lesion, thyroid tissue, could not be accessed, the study looked at peripheral blood alone. Persistent Graves' disease patients showed lower TCR Shannon entropy and fewer highly expanded clones than newly diagnosed patients, suggesting clonal expansion. More public clonotypes were shared among persistent patients (roughly 2,700) than among newly diagnosed patients (966).

Receptor libraries were prepared by multiplex PCR. The sample was run on an Illumina HiSeq 4000. To build TCR beta libraries, CDR3 regions were amplified by Arm-PCR using iRepertoire HTBI primers. Before sequencing, the PCR products underwent gel purification. Processing in the source paper ran as follows. Across samples, 60 to 80 TRBV and 13 to 15 TRBJ segments were identified and used for gene usage analysis of CDR3 amino acid clonotypes. COPE and FqMerger were used to merge filtered high-quality paired reads into contigs. BLAST was used to align contigs to IMGT TRBV, TRBD and TRBJ reference genes, with CDR3 defined following IMGT. Highly expanded clones were defined as clonotypes with a frequency above 0.1%. Shannon entropy served as the measure of repertoire diversity, while the Gini coefficient captured V-J evenness. A clonotype found in more than one individual was treated as public. In TCRdb, the public reads were trimmed at Q25 with fastp and aligned with MiXCR, with productive beta chains retained. Entries that share a CDR3 protein sequence are merged under the most common genes and DNA. None of the V and J calls come from the authors' own analysis; TCRdb made them. The sample yields roughly 500,000 distinct CDR3 sequences; roughly 14% were counted once. 10% of the sample comes from the top ten.

A remark on this clonotype: This clone's antigen is unknown. Per-base qualities were not stored, and no clone one base away is much larger.

The time point label for this specimen denotes: newly diagnosed GD, antithyroid drugs for less than 3 months. For both TCR sequencing and RNA sequencing, RNA was extracted from PBMCs using TRIzol. The diagnosis of Graves' disease was made according to American Thyroid Association guidelines. Patients for the study were recruited at an endocrinology department in Xi'an, China. From each patient, roughly 9 milliliters of peripheral blood was collected into an EDTA anticoagulant tube. Ficoll Paque Plus density gradient separation was used to isolate PBMCs, and no additional T cell sorting was done. An Agilent 2100 Bioanalyzer and agarose gel were used to assess RNA quality, and a NanoDrop 2000 was used to measure RNA concentration. The sample also formed part of further work on T cells in Graves' hyperthyroidism and ophthalmopathy. From that second study: Stable Graves' hyperthyroidism was defined as no progression to ophthalmopathy during 18 months of follow-up. The hyperthyroidism patients were between 18 and 65 years old and newly diagnosed, with a disease duration of less than 2 months. Any patient with an uncontrolled infection, another autoimmune disease, pregnancy or lactation was excluded. Diagnoses relied on clinical symptoms, serum thyroxine and TRAb, thyroid ultrasound and orbital computed tomography. For the first round of RT-PCR on the TCR CDR3, the HTBI primer set was used together with the Qiagen OneStep RT-PCR kit. Most expanded thyroid clonotypes (frequency above 0.001) were also detected in blood, a finding suggesting that blood repertoires may reflect thyroid immune responses. In cross-validation, a model built on a 13 V-J signature told ophthalmopathy apart from stable hyperthyroidism with 87.88% sensitivity and about 81% specificity, and in testing the same model reached 80%/75%. In validation, the model predicted progression to ophthalmopathy with roughly 70% sensitivity and roughly 72% specificity, a median of about 6.7 months before onset. To identify TCR V-J signatures that set the groups apart, the researchers used a discovery cohort of about a hundred patients, made up of about 44 with Graves' ophthalmopathy and some 60 with stable Graves' hyperthyroidism. Whether ophthalmopathy could be predicted prospectively was tested in an independent validation cohort made up of 18 to 20 hyperthyroidism patients plus 17 patients who later progressed to ophthalmopathy. The 90 to 100 discovery patients were randomly split 7:3 into training and test sets. Thyroid tissue and blood T-cell repertoires from roughly 6 Graves' hyperthyroidism patients were also compared in the study. After sampling, hyperthyroidism patients received methimazole starting at 30 mg daily, and ophthalmopathy patients received high-dose intravenous methylprednisolone. The libraries were constructed in a second round of multiplex PCR and then size-selected and purified. Sequencing of the libraries was done on an Illumina HiSeq2000 using paired-end 100 bp reads. SOAPnuke was used to process the raw data, throwing out any read that contained adapters or uncalled bases, had a mean Phred below 15, or lacked an exact constant-primer or identifier match. COPE v1.2.5 was used to merge the high-quality paired reads, and each unique nucleotide sequence was defined as a clonotype. MiTCR v1.1 was used to align the clonotypes against IMGT TRBV, TRBD and TRBJ reference segments. The analysis included only V-J combinations with a frequency above 0.0001, which together covered approximately 99% of the repertoires. The TCS score was defined as F50 (clonal expansion) divided by E x V (chaos), with BLOSUM62-based TCRdist calculated between CDR3 peptides within each V-J. Welch's t-statistics and random forest reduced around 520 V-J features to around 14, which were used in a naive Bayes classifier (R e1071). No statistical method was used to fix the sample size in advance, and group allocation was not hidden from the investigators. The paper describes TCR Vbeta CDR3 sequencing of around 130 peripheral blood samples, made up of about 40 ophthalmopathy patients, some 80 hyperthyroidism patients and some 17 progressor patients.

This TCR derives from a man younger than 40 with Graves disease. Donor details come from another sample of the same person, matched by shared clones. This specimen consisted of peripheral blood mononuclear cells (PBMCs), obtained at new diagnosis, from a patient treated with antithyroid drugs.

The CDR3 here reads CASRPNSAHNSPLHF. The nucleotide sequence reads TGTGCCAGCAGGCCAAACTCGGCTCATAATTCACCCCTCCACTTT. The sequence links TRBV9 to TRBJ1-6; the D gene is unclear. Relative to germline, V is 5 bases shorter and J is 5 bases shorter, with 14 bases between their ends. Counted from cysteine to phenylalanine, this CDR3 has 15 amino acids. Just CDR3 DNA is preserved here, 45 bases in frame from base 1. The germline V gene sets CDR1 to SGDLS and CDR2 to YYNGEE.